The clone carrying this T cell receptor beta chain was seen repeatedly, ten times or more. The data derive from a study of tumor-infiltrating lymphocytes in oesophageal squamous cell carcinoma. This CDR3 has 16 amino acids. Germline CDR1 and CDR2: LGHNA and YNFKEQ. V shed 0 bases and J shed 7 bases, with 15 bases lying between them. TCRdb re-analysed the PCR reads in MiXCR, keeping a single row per CDR3 protein. Of 20,000 to 25,000 distinct CDR3 sequences detected, around 35% appear once; the ten largest clones hold about an eighth. The V gene is TRBV4-2, the J gene TRBJ1-4; D uncertain. This clonotype was sampled from a male donor with esophageal squamous cell carcinoma. The specimen sequenced was esophageal tumor tissue. The CDR3 protein is CASSQDKQAALEKLFF. The CDR3 DNA sequence: TGTGCCAGCAGCCAAGATAAGCAGGCCGCTCTTGAAAAACTGTTTTTT.